This T cell receptor (beta chain) was found in a study of cytomegalovirus exposure and HLA in healthy donors. It was with 60 Vbeta and 13 Jbeta primers that the PCR ran. How the authors handled the data: As a later analysis found, there were 82 million or so unique TCR beta chains, of which 8.5 million to 13 million were shared. TCRdb's copy holds only in-frame clones and misses some; the assay was immunoSEQ multiplex PCR. The DNA gave D and trimming, while V, J and clone size come from that table. Here the sample spans more than 100,000 clones, 82% being singletons. The sequenced material came from PBMCs. This TCR was sampled from a woman aged 45-59 years in good health and CMV-seropositive.

This CDR3 reads CASSLSGGTGNEQFF. The CDR3 region has the DNA TGTGCCAGCAGTTTATCGGGGGGAACGGGTAATGAGCAGTTCTTC. This chain uses TRBV27 with TRBJ2-1, with TRBD2 as a possible D gene (6 bases). Deletions cut 0 bases from V and 7 bases from J, with 13 bases between. The CDR3 totals 15 residues. CDR1 is MNHEY, CDR2 SMNVEV, per germline (reference sequence).